This T cell receptor beta chain was captured by sequencing in a study of CD8 T cells in ankylosing spondylitis. Study-wide findings and caveats: Some of the motif variants had earlier been found in reactive arthritis patients' fluid and blood. Clones that were linked to disease were CD8+ and were relatively rare in peripheral blood. Researchers reportedly found disease-linked clones significantly enriched in matched ankylosing spondylitis synovial fluid. The study identified a TCR beta motif of under ten highly homologous variants that appeared characteristic of ankylosing spondylitis blood.

The germline gives CDR1 MNHNS, CDR2 SASEGT. Trimming left V 7 bases short and J 2 bases short, with 11 bases between. CDR3 length equals 13 residues. With respect to this clonotype: The antigen is not known.

Generation of TCR beta libraries employed quantitative 5'-RACE incorporating molecular barcodes. From the 5' RACE reads, TCRdb called clonotypes with MiXCR, one entry per CDR3 protein. The table records more than 600,000 distinct CDR3 sequences, 15% to 20% of them present only once. The TCR comes from a male donor with ankylosing spondylitis. This rearrangement joins TRBV6-1 to TRBJ1-2; D is undetermined. The sample consisted of blood, either unsorted or a sorted T cell fraction (not recorded which). The CDR3 loop reads CASTPTQNYGYTF. Written as DNA, the CDR3 is TGTGCCAGCACCCCGACCCAGAACTATGGCTACACCTTC.